This T cell receptor beta chain was identified in a study of T cells in Graves' hyperthyroidism and ophthalmopathy. CDR3 length equals 17 residues. Losses at the gene ends were 3 bases for V and 4 bases for J; bases not matched to a gene: 12. The V gene's germline CDR1 is MDHEN and CDR2 SYDVKM. TCR beta CDR3 regions were amplified from RNA transcripts. The HTBI primer set was used in a first-round RT-PCR of the TCR CDR3. From the multiplex PCR reads, TCRdb called clonotypes with MiXCR, one entry per CDR3 protein. This table has 640,000 or so distinct CDR3 sequences, 12% to 15% appearing once. In its sample, this clonotype was seen many times. Patients having uncontrolled infection, another autoimmune disease, pregnancy or lactation were not included. Clinicians diagnosed patients from clinical symptoms, serum thyroxine and TRAb, thyroid ultrasound and orbital computed tomography.

V is TRBV28 and J is TRBJ2-1; 7 nucleotides align to TRBD2. This sequence originates from a woman aged 18-30 years with Graves' ophthalmopathy. The sequenced sample was blood. The CDR3 nucleotides are TGTGCCAGCAGTTTGAGCGTCGGGGGAGGGGCATACAATGAGCAGTTCTTC. This encodes CASSLSVGGGAYNEQFF.